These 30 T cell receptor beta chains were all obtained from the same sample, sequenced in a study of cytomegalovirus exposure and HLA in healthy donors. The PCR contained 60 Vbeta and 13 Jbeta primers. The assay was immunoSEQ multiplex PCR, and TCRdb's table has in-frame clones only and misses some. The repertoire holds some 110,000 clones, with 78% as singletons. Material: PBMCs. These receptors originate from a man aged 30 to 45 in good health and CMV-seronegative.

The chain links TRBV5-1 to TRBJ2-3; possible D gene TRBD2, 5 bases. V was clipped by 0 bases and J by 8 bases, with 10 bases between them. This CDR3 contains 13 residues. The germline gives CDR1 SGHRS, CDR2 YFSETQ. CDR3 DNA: TGCGCCAGCAGCTTGGGACAAGAGGGTACGCAGTATTTT. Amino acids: CASSLGQEGTQYF.

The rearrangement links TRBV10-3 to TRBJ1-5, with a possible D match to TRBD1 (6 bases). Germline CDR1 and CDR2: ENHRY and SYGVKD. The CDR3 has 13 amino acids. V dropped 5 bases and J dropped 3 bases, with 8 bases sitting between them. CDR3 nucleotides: TGTGCCATCAGTCGGGACAACAATCAGCCCCAGCATTTT. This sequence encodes CAISRDNNQPQHF.

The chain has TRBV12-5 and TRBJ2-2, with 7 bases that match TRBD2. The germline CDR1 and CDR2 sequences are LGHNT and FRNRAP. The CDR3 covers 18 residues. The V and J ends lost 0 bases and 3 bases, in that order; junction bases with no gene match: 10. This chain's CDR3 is CASGLVITRERDTGELFF. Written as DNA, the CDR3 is TGTGCTAGTGGTTTGGTAATCACGCGGGAGCGGGACACCGGGGAGCTGTTTTTT.

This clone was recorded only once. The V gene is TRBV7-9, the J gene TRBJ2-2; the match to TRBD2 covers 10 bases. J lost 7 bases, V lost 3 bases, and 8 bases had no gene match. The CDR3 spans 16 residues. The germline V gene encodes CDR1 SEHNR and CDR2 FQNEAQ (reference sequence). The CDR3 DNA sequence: TGTGCCAGCAGCTTTGTCCTAGCGGGGGATCGCGGGGAGCTGTTTTTT. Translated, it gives CASSFVLAGDRGELFF.

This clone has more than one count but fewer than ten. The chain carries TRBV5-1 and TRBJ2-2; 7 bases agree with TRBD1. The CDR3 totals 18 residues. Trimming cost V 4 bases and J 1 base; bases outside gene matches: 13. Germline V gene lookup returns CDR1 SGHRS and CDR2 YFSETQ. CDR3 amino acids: CASSARDRYLMNTGELFF. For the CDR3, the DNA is TGCGCCAGCAGCGCCCGGGACAGATACCTTATGAACACCGGGGAGCTGTTTTTT.

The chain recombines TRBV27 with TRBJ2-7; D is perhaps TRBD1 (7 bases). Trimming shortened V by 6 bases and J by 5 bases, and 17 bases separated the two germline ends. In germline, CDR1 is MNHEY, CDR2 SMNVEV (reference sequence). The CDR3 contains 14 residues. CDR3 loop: CASSRLTGEDEQYF. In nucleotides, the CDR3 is TGTGCCAGCAGCCGACTTACAGGGGAGGACGAGCAGTACTTC.

For the CDR3, the DNA is TGCGCCAGCAGTGGGACAGGGCTCGCTGAAGCTTTCTTT. Its translation: CASSGTGLAEAFF. This chain connects TRBV10-1 to TRBJ1-1, with TRBD1 identical over 8 bases. The ends lost 4 bases at V and 6 bases at J; junction bases unmatched: 4. The CDR3 extends over 13 amino acids. Germline CDR1 reads WNHNN; CDR2 reads SYGVQD (reference sequence).

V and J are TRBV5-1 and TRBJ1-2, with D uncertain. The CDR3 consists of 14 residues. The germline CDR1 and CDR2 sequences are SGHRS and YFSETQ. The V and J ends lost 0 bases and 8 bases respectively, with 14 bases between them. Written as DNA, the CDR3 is TGCGCCAGCAGCTTGGCCGTGGGCTCTAAGGGCTACACCTTC. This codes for CASSLAVGSKGYTF.

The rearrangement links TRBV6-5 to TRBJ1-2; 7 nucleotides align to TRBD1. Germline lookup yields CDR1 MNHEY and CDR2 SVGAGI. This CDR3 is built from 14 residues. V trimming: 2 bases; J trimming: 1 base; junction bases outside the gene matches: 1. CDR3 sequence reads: CASSYRQGNYGYTF. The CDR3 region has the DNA TGTGCCAGCAGTTACCGACAGGGTAACTATGGCTACACCTTC.

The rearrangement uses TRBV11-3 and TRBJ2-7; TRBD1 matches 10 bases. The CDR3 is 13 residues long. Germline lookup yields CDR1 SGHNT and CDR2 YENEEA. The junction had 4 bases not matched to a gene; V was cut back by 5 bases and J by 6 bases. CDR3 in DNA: TGTGCCAGCAGCATAAGGGACAGGGGCGAGCAGTACTTC. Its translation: CASSIRDRGEQYF.

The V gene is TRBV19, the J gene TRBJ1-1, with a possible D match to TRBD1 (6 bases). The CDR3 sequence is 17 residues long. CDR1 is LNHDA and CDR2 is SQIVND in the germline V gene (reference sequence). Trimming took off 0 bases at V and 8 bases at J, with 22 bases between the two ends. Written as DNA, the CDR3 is TGTGCCAGTAGTATAGATTTAGAAACAGGGAGCCATTTGGAAGCTTTCTTT. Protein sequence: CASSIDLETGSHLEAFF.

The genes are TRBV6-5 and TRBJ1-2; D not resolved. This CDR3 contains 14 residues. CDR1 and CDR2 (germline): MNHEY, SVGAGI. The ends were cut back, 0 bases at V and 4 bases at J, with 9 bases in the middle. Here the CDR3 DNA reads TGTGCCAGCAGTTACTCCGCAGGAGGCTATGGCTACACCTTC. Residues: CASSYSAGGYGYTF.

In nucleotides, the CDR3 is TGTGCCAGCAGCGTACTCACCGGGGAGCTGTTTTTT. Translating it yields CASSVLTGELFF. This chain connects TRBV9 to TRBJ2-2, with unresolved D. This CDR3 contains 12 residues. Per germline, CDR1 SGDLS and CDR2 YYNGEE. Trimming removed 1 base at V and 4 bases at J, with 2 bases between.

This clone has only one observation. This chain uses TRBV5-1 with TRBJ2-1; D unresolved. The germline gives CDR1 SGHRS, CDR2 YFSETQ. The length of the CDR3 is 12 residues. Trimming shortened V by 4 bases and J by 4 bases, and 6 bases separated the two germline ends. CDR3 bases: TGCGCCAGCAGCCTACAGTACAATGAGCAGTTCTTC. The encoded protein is CASSLQYNEQFF.

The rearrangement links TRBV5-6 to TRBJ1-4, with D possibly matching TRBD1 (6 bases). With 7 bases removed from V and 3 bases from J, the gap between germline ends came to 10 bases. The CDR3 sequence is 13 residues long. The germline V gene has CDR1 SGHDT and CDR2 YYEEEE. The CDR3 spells CASGGGPNEKLFF. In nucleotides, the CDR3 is TGTGCCAGCGGGGGCGGACCTAATGAAAAACTGTTTTTT.

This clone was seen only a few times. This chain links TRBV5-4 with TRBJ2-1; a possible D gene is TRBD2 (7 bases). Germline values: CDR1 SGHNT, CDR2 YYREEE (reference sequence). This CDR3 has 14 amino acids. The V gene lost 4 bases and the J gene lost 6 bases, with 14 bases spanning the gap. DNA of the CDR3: TGTGCCAGCAGCGGGAGGGGGAGGGGCAATGAGCAGTTCTTC. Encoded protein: CASSGRGRGNEQFF.

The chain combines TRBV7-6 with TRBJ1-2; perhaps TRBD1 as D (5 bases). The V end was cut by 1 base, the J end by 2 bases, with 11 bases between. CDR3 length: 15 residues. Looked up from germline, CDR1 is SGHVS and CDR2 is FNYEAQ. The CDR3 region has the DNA TGTGCCAGCAGCTTAGGATGGGGGGGGAACTATGGCTACACCTTC. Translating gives CASSLGWGGNYGYTF.

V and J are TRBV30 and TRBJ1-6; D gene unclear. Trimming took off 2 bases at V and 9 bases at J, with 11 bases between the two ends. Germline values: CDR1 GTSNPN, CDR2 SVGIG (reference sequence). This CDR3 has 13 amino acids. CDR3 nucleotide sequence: TGTGCCTGGAGTTCCTCGCCGGGTTCACCCCTCCACTTT. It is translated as CAWSSSPGSPLHF.

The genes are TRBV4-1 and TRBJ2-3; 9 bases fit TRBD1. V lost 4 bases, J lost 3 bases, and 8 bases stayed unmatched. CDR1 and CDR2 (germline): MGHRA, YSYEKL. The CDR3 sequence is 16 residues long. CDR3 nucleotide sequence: TGCGCCAGCAGCCCACAGGGGGCGCTGGGGACAGATACGCAGTATTTT. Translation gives CASSPQGALGTDTQYF.

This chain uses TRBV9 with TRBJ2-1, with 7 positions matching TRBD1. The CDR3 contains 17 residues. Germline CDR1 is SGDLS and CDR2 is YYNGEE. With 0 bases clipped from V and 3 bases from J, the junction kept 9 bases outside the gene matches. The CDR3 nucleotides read TGTGCCAGCAGCGTAGGGAACGGCAGGGGGATCTACAATGAGCAGTTCTTC. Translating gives CASSVGNGRGIYNEQFF.

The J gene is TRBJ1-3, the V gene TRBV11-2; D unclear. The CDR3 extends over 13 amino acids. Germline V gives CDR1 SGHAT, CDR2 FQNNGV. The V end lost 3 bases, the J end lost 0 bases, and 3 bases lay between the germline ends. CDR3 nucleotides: TGTGCCAGCAGCTTGAGCTCTGGAAACACCATATATTTT. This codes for CASSLSSGNTIYF.

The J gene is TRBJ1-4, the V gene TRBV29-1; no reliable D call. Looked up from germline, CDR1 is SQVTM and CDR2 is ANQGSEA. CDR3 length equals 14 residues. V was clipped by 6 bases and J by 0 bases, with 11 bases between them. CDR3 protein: CSVDSGTTNEKLFF. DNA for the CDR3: TGCAGCGTAGACTCCGGGACAACTAATGAAAAACTGTTTTTT.

CDR3 sequence: CASSQDTITGRNEQFF. The DNA for the CDR3 is TGCGCCAGCAGCCAAGATACGATAACAGGCCGCAATGAGCAGTTCTTC. The chain employs TRBV4-3 and TRBJ2-1; D possibly corresponds to TRBD1 (5 bases). The germline V and J ends were trimmed by 0 bases and 6 bases, with 15 bases remaining between them. The CDR3 sequence is 16 residues long. Per germline, CDR1 LGHNA and CDR2 YSLEER.

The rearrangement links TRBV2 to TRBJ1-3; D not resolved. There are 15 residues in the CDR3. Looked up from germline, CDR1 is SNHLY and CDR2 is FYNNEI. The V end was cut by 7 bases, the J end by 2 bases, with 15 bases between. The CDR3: CASKTRTAPGNTIYF. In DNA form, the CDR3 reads TGTGCCAGCAAAACTAGGACGGCCCCTGGAAACACCATATATTTT.

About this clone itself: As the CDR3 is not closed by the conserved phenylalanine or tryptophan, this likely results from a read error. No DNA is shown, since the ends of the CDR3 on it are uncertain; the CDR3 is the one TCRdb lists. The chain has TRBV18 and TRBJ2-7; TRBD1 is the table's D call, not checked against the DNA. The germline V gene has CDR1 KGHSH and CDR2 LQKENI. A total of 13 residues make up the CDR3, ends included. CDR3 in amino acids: CASSPDPMTGGAI.

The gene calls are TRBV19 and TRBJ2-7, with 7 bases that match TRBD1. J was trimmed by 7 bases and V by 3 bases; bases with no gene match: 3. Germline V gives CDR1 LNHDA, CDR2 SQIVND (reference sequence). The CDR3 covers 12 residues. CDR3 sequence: CASSIPGGEQYF. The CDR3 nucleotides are TGTGCCAGTAGTATCCCAGGGGGTGAGCAGTACTTC.

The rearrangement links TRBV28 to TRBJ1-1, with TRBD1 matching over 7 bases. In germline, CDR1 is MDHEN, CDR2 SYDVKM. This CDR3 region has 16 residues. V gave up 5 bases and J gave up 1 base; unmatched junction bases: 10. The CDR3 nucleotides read TGTGCCAGCAGTGGGACAGTTGTAACCCCGAACACTGAAGCTTTCTTT. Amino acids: CASSGTVVTPNTEAFF.

The CDR3 sequence is CASSLGTSGRSYEQYF. The CDR3 nucleotides read TGTGCCAGCAGCCTCGGGACTAGCGGGAGGTCCTACGAGCAGTACTTC. The rearrangement links TRBV7-9 to TRBJ2-7; 15 positions agree with TRBD2. This CDR3 spans 16 amino acids. V lost 5 bases to trimming and J lost 1 base; unmatched junction nucleotides: 3. Germline V gives CDR1 SEHNR, CDR2 FQNEAQ (reference sequence).

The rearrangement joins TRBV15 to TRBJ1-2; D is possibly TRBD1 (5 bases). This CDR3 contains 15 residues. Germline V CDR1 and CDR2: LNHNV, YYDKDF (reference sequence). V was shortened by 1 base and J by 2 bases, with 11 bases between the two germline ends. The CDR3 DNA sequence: TGTGCCACCAGCAGAGGTTCGGGGGAGAACTATGGCTACACCTTC. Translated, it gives CATSRGSGENYGYTF.

CDR3 region: CASSTSRGSGELFF. The DNA of the CDR3 is TGTGCCAGCAGCACGTCCAGAGGGTCGGGGGAGCTGTTTTTT. The chain joins TRBV11-2 to TRBJ2-2; a possible D gene is TRBD2 (5 bases). Germline loops: CDR1 SGHAT, CDR2 FQNNGV. V was cut by 5 bases and J by 8 bases, with 15 bases left in between. The CDR3 length is 14 residues.